This is a list of T cell receptor beta chains from one sample in a study of blood T cells in healthy people across ages. TCRdb reprocessed the 5' RACE reads with MiXCR, giving one entry per CDR3 protein. The sample has fewer than 1,000,000 distinct CDR3 sequences; about 47% are singletons. Sequencing used blood. The receptors here all came from an elderly man in good health. The CDR3 runs from the conserved cysteine through the conserved F or W. The D gene is left open where the match is weak. Rows give clone size only sometimes, using once, few, many, or a class for an expanded clone.

>NA|TRBJ1-1|TRBV7-2|many
TGTGCCAGCAGCTTAGAAGGGGGGGCGCGGAATGAAGCTTTCTTT
CASSLEGGARNEAFF
>TRBD1|TRBJ2-7|TRBV20-1|NA
TGCAGTGCTAGTGAAGACAGGGGCCCGAACGACGAGCAGTACTTC
CSASEDRGPNDEQYF
>TRBD1|TRBJ2-7|TRBV27|NA
TGTGCCAGCAGTTTCGACAGGGTCAGTCGGGCCGAGCAGTACTTC
CASSFDRVSRAEQYF
>TRBD1|TRBJ1-2|TRBV7-2|NA
TGTGCCAGCAGGGACAGGGGGTTAGCCTATGGCTACACCTTC
CASRDRGLAYGYTF
>TRBD1|TRBJ2-5|TRBV14|NA
TGTGCCAGCAGCCAAGCATTCCGGGACAGGGGCCTATCAGAGCAGTACTTC
CASSQAFRDRGLSEQYF
>NA|TRBJ2-6|TRBV3-1|NA
TGTGCCAGCAGCCAAGTTGGCGTCTCTGGGGCCAACGTCCTGACTTTC
CASSQVGVSGANVLTF
>TRBD2|TRBJ2-3|TRBV10-1|few
TGCGCCAGCAGTGAGCCGACTAGCGGGAAGGGTACGCAGTATTTT
CASSEPTSGKGTQYF
>NA|TRBJ2-5|TRBV3-1|NA
TGTGCCAGCAGCCAAGAAGCACTAGGGTTTGGTCAGTACTTC
CASSQEALGFGQYF
>NA|TRBJ2-3|TRBV7-9|NA
TGTGCCAGCAGCTTAGTCGGCGTTAGCACAGATACGCAGTATTTT
CASSLVGVSTDTQYF
>TRBD1|TRBJ2-7|TRBV2|NA
TGTGCCAGCAGGGGGACAGGGACACCCGAGCAGTACTTC
CASRGTGTPEQYF
>NA|TRBJ2-7|TRBV27|few
TGTGCCAGCGGAATCGGACCATCCTACGAGCAGTACTTC
CASGIGPSYEQYF
>TRBD2|TRBJ2-5|TRBV5-1|NA
TGCGCCAGCAGCTTGGTGTCTAGCGGGAGGGACGGTGAGCAGTACTTC
CASSLVSSGRDGEQYF
>NA|TRBJ2-5|TRBV7-3|NA
TGTGCCAGCAGCTTAAACGGCTCACCGGAGACCCAGTACTTC
CASSLNGSPETQYF